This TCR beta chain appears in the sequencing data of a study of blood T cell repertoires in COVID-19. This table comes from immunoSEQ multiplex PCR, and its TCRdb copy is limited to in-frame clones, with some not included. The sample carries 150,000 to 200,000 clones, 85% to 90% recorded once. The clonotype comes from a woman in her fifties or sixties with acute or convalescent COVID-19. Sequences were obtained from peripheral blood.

The CDR3 DNA sequence: TGTGCCAGCAGTCCCTACCCAAGGGACAGGTCGACTGGAAACACCATATATTTT. This codes for CASSPYPRDRSTGNTIYF. This chain links TRBV6-6 with TRBJ1-3, with 8 positions matching TRBD1. The CDR3 has 18 amino acids. Germline V CDR1 and CDR2: MNHNY, SVGAGI (reference sequence). The V gene end was trimmed by 5 bases and the J gene end by 2 bases; junction bases not matched to a gene: 14.